Each of the 22 T cell receptor beta chains below was sequenced from the same sample in a study of graft-versus-host responses after intestinal transplantation. Clones were read by immunoSEQ multiplex PCR, and TCRdb kept only the in-frame ones, dropping some. Of over 40,000 clones listed, 85% to 95% are singletons. Sequencing was performed on PBMCs, taken about 120 weeks after a first intestinal transplant, on the day of a second. These receptors were obtained from a human patient who received an intestinal transplant, so some T cells may come from the graft donor.

The V and J genes are TRBV4-1 and TRBJ2-7; D gene unclear. Trimming removed 2 bases from V and 3 bases from J, with 8 bases in between. The CDR3 is 13 residues long. Germline V gene sequence: CDR1 MGHRA, CDR2 YSYEKL. The CDR3 coding sequence is TGCGCCAGCAGCCAACAGGCTGGCTACGAGCAGTACTTC. Translating it yields CASSQQAGYEQYF.

The chain is built from TRBV18 and TRBJ2-1; TRBD2 might be the D (6 bases). CDR3 length: 14 residues. V was pared by 7 bases and J by 3 bases, with 13 bases between. CDR1 is KGHSH and CDR2 is LQKENI in the germline V gene. CDR3 sequence reads: CASFDSGLYNEQFF. The DNA of the CDR3 is TGTGCCAGCTTCGATAGCGGCCTCTACAATGAGCAGTTCTTC.

In its sample, this clone was seen a few times. This rearrangement joins TRBV10-3 to TRBJ2-1; D gene uncertain. Germline V gives CDR1 ENHRY, CDR2 SYGVKD. The CDR3 has 12 amino acids. The germline V and J ends were trimmed by 4 bases and 8 bases, with 9 bases remaining between them. CDR3 amino acids: CAISVSGDEQFF. CDR3 coding DNA: TGTGCCATCAGTGTGTCTGGGGATGAGCAGTTCTTC.

In the case of this clone: The junction and the germline gene differ at one end; a read error may be behind it. The gene calls are TRBV30 and TRBJ1-1, with D maybe TRBD1 (5 bases). The CDR3 loop spans 12 amino acids. Per the germline V gene, CDR1 is GTSNPN and CDR2 is SVGIG (reference sequence). CDR3 protein: CAWNKGNIEAFF. The CDR3 DNA is TGTGCCTGGAACAAGGGGAACATTGAAGCTTTCTTT.

This chain uses TRBV30 with TRBJ2-1; 8 nucleotides match TRBD1. Germline V lookup: CDR1 GTSNPN, CDR2 SVGIG (reference sequence). V shed 1 base, J shed 8 bases, and the junction held 4 bases outside the gene matches. The CDR3 length is 13 residues. CDR3 sequence (DNA): TGTGCCTGGAGTGCAAACAGGGGGTATGAGCAGTTCTTC. Translated, it gives CAWSANRGYEQFF.

J is TRBJ2-7 and V is TRBV19; TRBD1 agrees at 11 bases. CDR3 length equals 14 residues. The V gene end was trimmed by 4 bases and the J gene end by 7 bases; junction bases not matched to a gene: 6. Germline values: CDR1 LNHDA, CDR2 SQIVND (reference sequence). The CDR3 DNA reads as TGTGCCAGTAGTACGGACAGGGGGCCGGGGGAGCAGTACTTC. Its protein is CASSTDRGPGEQYF.

The CDR3 is CASSEAGTGELFF. The DNA for the CDR3 is TGTGCCAGCAGTGAAGCGGGCACCGGGGAGCTGTTTTTT. The V call is TRBV6-4, the J call TRBJ2-2; a possible D gene is TRBD2 (6 bases). This CDR3 contains 13 residues. Germline V gene lookup returns CDR1 MRHNA and CDR2 SNTAGT. V shed 3 bases and J shed 4 bases, with 6 bases lying between them.

A note on this clone: Compared with germline, one end of the junction differs, possibly owing to a read error. The J gene is TRBJ1-2, the V gene TRBV19, with D unclear. CDR1 and CDR2 (germline): LNHDA, SQIVND (reference sequence). The CDR3 length is 13 residues. The CDR3 sequence: CASSRTEKYGDTF. CDR3 nucleotide sequence: TGTGCCAGTAGCCGGACCGAAAAATATGGCGACACCTTC.

The chain recombines TRBV6-5 with TRBJ2-3, with 14 bases aligning to TRBD2. This CDR3 contains 14 residues. V dropped 3 bases and J dropped 13; count of bases not matched to a gene: 6. In germline, CDR1 is MNHEY, CDR2 SVGAGI. The CDR3 loop is CASSYGTSGSRKYF. DNA for the CDR3: TGTGCCAGCAGTTATGGGACTAGCGGGAGTCGAAAGTATTTT.

The gene calls are TRBV29-1 and TRBJ2-5; D is undetermined. The assigned J gene may be wrong: the sequence end matches TRBJ2-7 better. The germline V gene has CDR1 SQVTM and CDR2 ANQGSEA. This CDR3 spans 12 amino acids. CDR3 sequence (DNA): TGCAGCGTTTTTATCGTGGTAGGCGAGCAGTACTTC. Translated, it gives CSVFIVVGEQYF.

V gene TRBV10-1 combines with J gene TRBJ2-2; unclear D gene. Germline V gene data show CDR1 as WNHNN and CDR2 as SYGVQD (reference sequence). Trimming stripped 3 bases from V and 3 bases from J, with 5 bases between. The CDR3 is 13 residues long. This CDR3 is CASSDRYTGELFF. In nucleotides, the CDR3 is TGCGCCAGCAGTGACCGGTACACCGGGGAGCTGTTTTTT.

Written as DNA, the CDR3 is TGTGCCAGCAGCTTAGCAGGGAGCTCCTACGAGCAGTACTTC. This encodes CASSLAGSSYEQYF. The chain couples TRBV7-9 to TRBJ2-7; D is possibly TRBD2 (5 bases). The germline gives CDR1 SEHNR, CDR2 FQNEAQ (reference sequence). The CDR3 length is 14 residues. Trimming took off 0 bases at V and 0 bases at J, with 6 bases between the two ends.

This sequence joins TRBV7-9 and TRBJ2-2, with 14 bases matching TRBD2. Germline V CDR1 and CDR2: SEHNR, FQNEAQ (reference sequence). CDR3 length: 16 residues. J lost 7 bases, V lost 5 bases, and 6 bases had no gene match. CDR3 sequence reads: CASSPGTSGSIGELFF. The CDR3 nucleotides read TGTGCCAGCAGCCCCGGGACTAGCGGGAGTATCGGGGAGCTGTTTTTT.

This rearrangement joins TRBV14 to TRBJ2-2; D not resolved. CDR1 SGHDN and CDR2 FVKESK come from the germline V gene. The germline V and J ends were trimmed by 1 base and 9 bases, with 15 bases remaining between them. This CDR3 is built from 15 residues. CDR3 in DNA: TGTGCCAGCAGCCAAGCCCGGCAGAGGCCCCGGGAGCTGTTTTTT. This encodes CASSQARQRPRELFF.

This rearrangement joins TRBV28 to TRBJ2-1; the match to TRBD2 covers 8 bases. Germline V CDR1 and CDR2: MDHEN, SYDVKM. The CDR3 loop spans 17 amino acids. V shed 4 bases and J 4 bases; nucleotides not matched to a gene: 12. CDR3 DNA: TGTGCCAGCAGTTCCCCCGGGACTAGTGTGAAATACAATGAGCAGTTCTTC. Residues: CASSSPGTSVKYNEQFF.

The chain carries TRBV5-1 and TRBJ2-7, with D perhaps matching TRBD1 or TRBD2 (5 bases each). Trimming shortened V by 3 bases and J by 0 bases, and 10 bases separated the two germline ends. CDR1 and CDR2 from the germline V gene are SGHRS and YFSETQ. The CDR3 has 14 amino acids. The CDR3 DNA sequence: TGCGCCAGCAGCTCCGAGGGGTACTCCTACGAGCAGTACTTC. Translating gives CASSSEGYSYEQYF.

This clone was detected only once. The genes are TRBV7-3 and TRBJ2-1; D ambiguous. V was trimmed by 5 bases and J by 8 bases, leaving 10 bases between them. Looked up from germline, CDR1 is SGHTA and CDR2 is FQGTGA. The CDR3 is 12 amino acids. Written as DNA, the CDR3 is TGTGCCAGCAGCCCGGGTGGCGATGAGCAGTTCTTC. This sequence encodes CASSPGGDEQFF.

The chain couples TRBV6-1 to TRBJ2-1; 7 bases agree with TRBD2. Germline loops: CDR1 MNHNS, CDR2 SASEGT. This CDR3 is built from 15 residues. V lost 4 bases to trimming and J lost 1 base; unmatched junction nucleotides: 4. In DNA, the CDR3 is TGTGCCAGCAGTGGCGGGAGTAGGTCCTACAATGAGCAGTTCTTC. It encodes CASSGGSRSYNEQFF.

CDR3 DNA sequence: TGCGCCAGCAGCTTGGACTCAACTAATGAAAAACTGTTTTTT. It is translated as CASSLDSTNEKLFF. The chain recombines TRBV5-1 with TRBJ1-4, with D unclear. Trimming removed 0 bases from V and 0 bases from J, with 3 bases in between. CDR3 length: 14 amino acids. Germline CDR1 reads SGHRS; CDR2 reads YFSETQ.

CDR3 sequence (DNA): TGTGCCAGCAGTTTGACCCTAGGCTCCTACAATGAGCAGTTCTTC. Translation: CASSLTLGSYNEQFF. The V and J genes are TRBV6-6 and TRBJ2-1; D unresolved. V was clipped by 4 bases and J by 0 bases, with 10 bases between them. Germline CDR1 is MNHNY and CDR2 is SVGAGI (reference sequence). The length of the CDR3 is 15 residues.

The chain combines TRBV5-1 with TRBJ2-6; D is unresolved. The CDR3 extends over 16 amino acids. Germline V gene lookup returns CDR1 SGHRS and CDR2 YFSETQ. Trimming shortened V by 0 bases and J by 0 bases, and 7 bases separated the two germline ends. The CDR3, as DNA: TGCGCCAGCAGCTTGGCGCCGGGCTCTGGGGCCAACGTCCTGACTTTC. Protein product: CASSLAPGSGANVLTF.

The chain carries TRBV7-9 and TRBJ2-5, with 13 positions matching TRBD2. Germline CDR1 and CDR2: SEHNR and FQNEAQ (reference sequence). The junction had 3 bases not matched to a gene; V was cut back by 5 bases and J by 3 bases. The CDR3 is made up of 15 amino acids. The CDR3 region is CASSPGLAGEETQYF. The CDR3 DNA reads TGTGCCAGCAGCCCAGGACTAGCGGGAGAAGAGACCCAGTACTTC.